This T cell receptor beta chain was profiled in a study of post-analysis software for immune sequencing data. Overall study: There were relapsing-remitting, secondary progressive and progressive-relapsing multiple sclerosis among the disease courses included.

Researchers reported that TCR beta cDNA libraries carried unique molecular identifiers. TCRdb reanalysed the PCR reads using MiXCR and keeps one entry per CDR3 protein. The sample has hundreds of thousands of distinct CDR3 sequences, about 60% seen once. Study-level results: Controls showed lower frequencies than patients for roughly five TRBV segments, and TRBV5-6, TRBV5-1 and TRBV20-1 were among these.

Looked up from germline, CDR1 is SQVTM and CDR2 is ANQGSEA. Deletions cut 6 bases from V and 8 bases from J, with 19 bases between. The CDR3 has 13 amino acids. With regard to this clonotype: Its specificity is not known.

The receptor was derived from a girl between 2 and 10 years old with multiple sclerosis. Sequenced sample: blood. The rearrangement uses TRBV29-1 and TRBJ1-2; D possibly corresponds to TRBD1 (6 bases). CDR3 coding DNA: TGCAGCGTCGTGGTGGTTCGGGGGCTCGGCTACACCTTC. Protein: CSVVVVRGLGYTF.